What follows are 15 T cell receptor beta chains derived from one specimen sequenced in a study of T cell changes during pregnancy in multiple sclerosis. Generated by immunoSEQ multiplex PCR, the TCRdb table keeps only in-frame clones and is missing some. The sample lists 55,000 to 75,000 clones; around 90% were seen once. The sample consisted of peripheral blood, taken in the third trimester of pregnancy. These receptors were taken from a female donor in good health, enrolled as a control in a pregnancy study.

This clone turned up a few times. The V and J genes are TRBV5-1 and TRBJ1-4; 8 bases fit TRBD1. J was trimmed by 5 bases and V by 0 bases; bases with no gene match: 6. The germline CDR1 and CDR2 sequences are SGHRS and YFSETQ. The CDR3 loop spans 16 amino acids. In nucleotides, the CDR3 is TGCGCCAGCAGCTTGGAAGCGGGACAGGTCAATGAAAAACTGTTTTTT. This codes for CASSLEAGQVNEKLFF.

The chain is built from TRBV7-8 and TRBJ2-7; TRBD2 matches 9 bases. J lost 3 bases, V lost 1 base, and 4 bases had no gene match. CDR1 is SGHVS, CDR2 FQNEAQ, per germline. The CDR3 loop spans 15 amino acids. The CDR3 reads CASSLGAGGGYEQYF. The DNA of the CDR3 is TGTGCCAGCAGCTTAGGTGCGGGGGGGGGCTACGAGCAGTACTTC.

This sequence joins TRBV14 and TRBJ1-3; maybe TRBD1 (5 bases). The CDR3 is made up of 13 amino acids. V lost 0 bases to trimming and J lost 7 bases, with 7 bases between them. Germline CDR1 is SGHDN and CDR2 is FVKESK. The chain's CDR3 is CASSQDRQNTIYF. CDR3 sequence (DNA): TGTGCCAGCAGCCAAGATCGACAGAACACCATATATTTT.

In this sample, this clone turned up once. The J gene is TRBJ1-5, the V gene TRBV2; D gene ambiguous. Deletions cut 6 bases from V and 1 base from J, with 10 bases between. The CDR3 sequence is 14 residues long. Germline V gene data show CDR1 as SNHLY and CDR2 as FYNNEI. CDR3 amino acids: CASRKSISNQPQHF. In DNA, the CDR3 is TGTGCCAGCAGGAAATCTATAAGCAATCAGCCCCAGCATTTT.

This clone was observed a single time. The chain uses TRBV29-1 and TRBJ1-2, with D perhaps TRBD1 (6 bases). CDR3 length equals 14 residues. Trimming stripped 6 bases from V and 4 bases from J, with 18 bases between. CDR1 and CDR2 from the germline V gene are SQVTM and ANQGSEA. The DNA of the CDR3 is TGCAGCGTCGCTGGTTCGGCGGGGGCCTATGGCTACACCTTC. It specifies CSVAGSAGAYGYTF.

The CDR3 DNA is TGTGCCAGCACCCCACTAGCGGGGGTCTACAATGAGCAGTTCTTC. Amino acids: CASTPLAGVYNEQFF. This chain connects TRBV11-2 to TRBJ2-1; 11 bases fit TRBD2. The ends lost 7 bases at V and 3 bases at J; junction bases unmatched: 5. The CDR3 consists of 15 residues. Germline V gene data show CDR1 as SGHAT and CDR2 as FQNNGV.

The CDR3 region is CASSWGQINEKLFF. For the CDR3, the DNA is TGTGCCAGCAGCTGGGGACAGATTAATGAAAAACTGTTTTTT. The chain recombines TRBV28 with TRBJ1-4, with 7 bases fitting TRBD1. The CDR3 spans 14 residues. The germline V gene has CDR1 MDHEN and CDR2 SYDVKM. Trimming took 6 bases from V and 4 from J; bases not matched to a gene: 5.

This sequence joins TRBV11-2 and TRBJ2-5, with 11 positions matching TRBD1. Trimming at V came to 5 bases and at J to 1 base, leaving 12 bases not matched to a gene. Germline lookup yields CDR1 SGHAT and CDR2 FQNNGV. The CDR3 has 18 amino acids. The CDR3: CASSIMAGTGGLQETQYF. The CDR3 bases are TGTGCCAGCAGCATTATGGCCGGGACAGGGGGTCTCCAAGAGACCCAGTACTTC.

The chain has TRBV4-3 and TRBJ2-1; 13 nucleotides line up with TRBD2. Trimming cost V 3 bases and J 15 bases; bases outside gene matches: 8. The CDR3 covers 14 residues. Germline-derived CDR1 and CDR2 are LGHNA and YSLEER. The CDR3 sequence is CASSHPTSGGAWFF. CDR3 coding DNA: TGCGCCAGCAGCCATCCCACTAGCGGGGGGGCTTGGTTCTTC.

The V call is TRBV2, the J call TRBJ2-7; D is possibly TRBD2 (5 bases). This CDR3 is built from 15 residues. The V end was cut by 1 base, the J end by 8 bases, with 18 bases between. Germline V gene sequence: CDR1 SNHLY, CDR2 FYNNEI. The chain's CDR3 is CASSEVAIAGVQQYF. The CDR3 region has the DNA TGTGCCAGCAGTGAAGTCGCCATCGCGGGTGTCCAGCAGTACTTC.

In DNA, the CDR3 is TGTGCCAGCAGCTTAGGGAGGGGGACAGGGGGCGGCTACACCTTC. Residues: CASSLGRGTGGGYTF. The gene calls are TRBV7-2 and TRBJ1-2; the match to TRBD1 covers 12 bases. CDR3 length equals 15 residues. Germline V gene data show CDR1 as SGHTA and CDR2 as FQGNSA. The V segment lost 1 base and the J segment 8 bases; nucleotides outside the gene matches: 5.

The V call is TRBV19, the J call TRBJ1-5, with a tentative D call TRBD1 (5 bases). V was shortened by 5 bases and J by 4 bases, with 18 bases between the two germline ends. CDR3 size: 16 residues. The germline V gene has CDR1 LNHDA and CDR2 SQIVND (reference sequence). The DNA for the CDR3 is TGTGCCAGTAGTGCGGCATCCGGGGGACCAAATCAGCCCCAGCATTTT. Amino acids: CASSAASGGPNQPQHF.

As for this clone: The junction differs from germline at one of its ends, possibly a read error. The V call is TRBV18, the J call TRBJ1-1; perhaps TRBD1 as D (5 bases). This CDR3 spans 13 amino acids. Germline CDR1 and CDR2: KGHSH and LQKENI. The CDR3 loop reads CVSSGDRNTEAFF. In nucleotides, the CDR3 is TGTGTCAGCTCAGGAGACAGAAACACTGAAGCTTTCTTT.

The chain employs TRBV7-8 and TRBJ1-6; possible D gene TRBD1, 5 bases. V lost 6 bases, J lost 7 bases, and 7 bases lay in between. CDR1 and CDR2 from the germline V gene are SGHVS and FQNEAQ. This CDR3 is built from 12 residues. CDR3 sequence (DNA): TGTGCCAGCAGGCAGGGAAATTCACCCCTCCACTTT. This sequence encodes CASRQGNSPLHF.

V and J are TRBV4-1 and TRBJ2-5; 16 nucleotides match TRBD2. Germline CDR1 MGHRA, CDR2 YSYEKL. This CDR3 is built from 18 residues. With 4 bases clipped from V and 1 base from J, the junction kept 6 bases outside the gene matches. The CDR3 DNA reads as TGCGCCAGCAGCCGAACCGGGACTAGCGGGGGGGCCCAAGAGACCCAGTACTTC. It yields the protein CASSRTGTSGGAQETQYF.